This T cell receptor (beta chain) was recovered during a study of blood T cell repertoires in COVID-19 (dated by TCRdb to 2018 to 2020). Regarding the study in general: The collaborator samples originated in the United States, Italy and Spain and spanned the acute and convalescent phases of COVID-19. The prospective study material was composed of cDNA or gDNA derived from T cells, B-cell-depleted T cells, or PBMCs. The dataset comprised deeply sampled blood TCRbeta repertoires from subjects exposed to, actively infected with, or recovered from COVID-19. The repertoires were released in a freely available public database meant as a resource for research on the immune response to SARS-CoV-2. The samples were drawn from two sources: the first 160 participants of the ongoing ImmuneRACE study, and 950 to 1,500 subjects contributed by 6 global collaborators. The sample metadata nearly always contained a de-identified subject ID, COVID-19 status, age in years and sex. Where HLA class I and class II types were available, the types were taken from metadata supplied by the sample provider, not from assay-based typing.

Participants in the prospective study were aged about 18 to 90 years, lived in 20 to 30 United States geographic areas, and enrolled through a virtual design. Cohort assignment in the prospective study relied on participant-reported clinical history from a screening survey and a study questionnaire. ImmuneRACE Cohort 3 recovered participants were defined by two consecutive negative NP/OP PCR tests, healthcare professional clearance, or symptom resolution. In the prospective study, mobile phlebotomists collected whole blood, serum and a nasopharyngeal or oropharyngeal swab from each participant. Additional blood draws and questionnaires over an approximately 2-month period could optionally be provided by prospective study participants. Blood samples from the prospective study were shipped frozen or at room temperature prior to DNA extraction. The CDR3 runs 15 amino acids, cysteine and phenylalanine included. The entry retains the CDR3 DNA only, 45 bases that are in frame from base 1. V is cut by 4 bases and J by 4 bases, and the space between the germline ends is 16 bases. The CDR1 and CDR2 encoded by the germline V gene are SGDLS and YYNGEE.

General study outcomes and caveats: Clinical and demographic metadata were provided uncurated, with the amount varying by source and participant.

Of note for this clone: The antigen it recognizes is unknown. Base qualities are missing; no much larger clone stands one base away.

TCRbeta CDR3 regions were amplified from genomic DNA using the immunoSEQ Assay, a bias-controlled multiplex PCR. The paper's data handling went like this. Within the assay, amplification of reference gene primers was used to estimate how many nucleated cells each sample contained. Sequence reads were collapsed and filtered to measure the absolute abundance of every unique TCRbeta CDR3 rearrangement. For each sample, productive Simpson clonality was calculated as the square root of Simpson's diversity index across productive rearrangements. TCRdb provides this immuneACCESS table in a form limited to in-frame rearrangements. Some clones are lacking; in checked studies, under half of them reflect an unresolved V gene, and why the rest are absent is not known. For V, J and clone size, that table is used; D and trimming come from the DNA. Counted in this sample were fewer than 400,000 clones; about nine tenths of them appeared once. Clones ranked in the top ten supply 3.5% to 5% of the sample.

This receptor chain uses TRBV9 and TRBJ2-3; the D region possibly corresponds to TRBD2 (6 bases align). Specimen: PBMCs or T cells enriched from blood (not recorded which). The sequence derives from a man aged 30 to 39 who had recovered from COVID-19. At the DNA level, the sequence is TGTGCCAGCAGCTCAAGCTGGGGGGACCCAGATACGCAGTATTTT. It specifies CASSSSWGDPDTQYF.